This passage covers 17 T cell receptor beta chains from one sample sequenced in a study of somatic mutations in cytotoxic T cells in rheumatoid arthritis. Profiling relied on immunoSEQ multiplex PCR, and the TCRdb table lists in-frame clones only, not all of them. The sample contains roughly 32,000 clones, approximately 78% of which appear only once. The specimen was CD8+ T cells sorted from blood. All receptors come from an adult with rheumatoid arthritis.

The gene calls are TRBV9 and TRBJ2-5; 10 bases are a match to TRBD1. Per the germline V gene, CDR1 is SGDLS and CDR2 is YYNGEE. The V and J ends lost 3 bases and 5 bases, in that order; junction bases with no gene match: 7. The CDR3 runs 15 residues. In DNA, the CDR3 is TGTGCCAGCAGCGAACGACAGGGGGCCTGGGAGACCCAGTACTTC. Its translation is CASSERQGAWETQYF.

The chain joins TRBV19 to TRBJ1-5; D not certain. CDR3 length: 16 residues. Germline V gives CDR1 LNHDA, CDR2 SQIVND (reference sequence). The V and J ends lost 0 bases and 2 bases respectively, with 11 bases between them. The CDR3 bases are TGTGCCAGTAGTATAGATGGGATAATGGGCAATCAGCCCCAGCATTTT. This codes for CASSIDGIMGNQPQHF.

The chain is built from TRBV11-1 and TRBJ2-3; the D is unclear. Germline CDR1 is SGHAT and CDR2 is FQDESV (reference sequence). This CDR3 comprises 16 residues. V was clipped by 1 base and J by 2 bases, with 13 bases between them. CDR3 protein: CASSLVVVGSTDTQYF. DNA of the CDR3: TGTGCCAGCAGCTTAGTTGTCGTGGGGTCCACAGATACGCAGTATTTT.

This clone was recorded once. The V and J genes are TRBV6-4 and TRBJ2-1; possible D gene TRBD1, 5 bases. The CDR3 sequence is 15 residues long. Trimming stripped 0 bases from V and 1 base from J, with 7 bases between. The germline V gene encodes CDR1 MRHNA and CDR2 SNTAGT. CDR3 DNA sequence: TGTGCCAGCAGTGACTCTCAGGGTTCCTACAATGAGCAGTTCTTC. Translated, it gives CASSDSQGSYNEQFF.

Written as DNA, the CDR3 is TGTGCCTGGAGCTTCGGGGCCACGAACACCGGGGAGCTGTTTTTT. Its protein product is CAWSFGATNTGELFF. V gene TRBV30 combines with J gene TRBJ2-2, with D perhaps TRBD1 or TRBD2 (5 bases each). The CDR3 is made up of 15 amino acids. V was clipped by 3 bases and J by 0 bases, with 11 bases between them. The germline CDR1 and CDR2 sequences are GTSNPN and SVGIG (reference sequence).

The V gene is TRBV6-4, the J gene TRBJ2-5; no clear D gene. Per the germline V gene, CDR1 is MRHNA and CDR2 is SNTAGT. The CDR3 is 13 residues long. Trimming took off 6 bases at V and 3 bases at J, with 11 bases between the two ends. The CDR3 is CASSRTAEETQYF. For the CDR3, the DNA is TGTGCCAGCAGCCGAACCGCCGAAGAGACCCAGTACTTC.

CDR3 DNA sequence: TGTGCCAGCAGCGTAGGACAGGGCCGAGGCTACACCTTC. Its protein is CASSVGQGRGYTF. This chain joins TRBV9 and TRBJ1-2; TRBD1 agrees at 7 bases. Germline CDR1 SGDLS, CDR2 YYNGEE. The V segment lost 0 bases and the J segment 8 bases; nucleotides outside the gene matches: 4. This CDR3 contains 13 residues.

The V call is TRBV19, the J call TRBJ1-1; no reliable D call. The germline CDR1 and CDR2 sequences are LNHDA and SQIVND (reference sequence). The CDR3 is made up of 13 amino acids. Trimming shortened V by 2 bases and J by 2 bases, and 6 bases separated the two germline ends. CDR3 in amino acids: CASSISRNTEAFF. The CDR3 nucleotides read TGTGCCAGTAGTATAAGCAGAAACACTGAAGCTTTCTTT.

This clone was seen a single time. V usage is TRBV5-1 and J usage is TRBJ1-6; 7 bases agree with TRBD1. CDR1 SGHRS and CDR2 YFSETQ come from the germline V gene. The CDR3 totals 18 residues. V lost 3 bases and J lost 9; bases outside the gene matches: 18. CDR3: CASSSDWDSRQRGSPLHF. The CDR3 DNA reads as TGCGCCAGCAGCTCTGATTGGGACAGCCGACAAAGGGGTTCACCCCTCCACTTT.

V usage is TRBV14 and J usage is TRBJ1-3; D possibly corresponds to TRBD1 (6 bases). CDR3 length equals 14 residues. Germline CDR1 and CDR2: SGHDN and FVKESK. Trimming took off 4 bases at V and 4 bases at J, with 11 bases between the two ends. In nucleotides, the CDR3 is TGTGCCAGCAGCCGAAAGGGGGGAGGAAACACCATATATTTT. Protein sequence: CASSRKGGGNTIYF.

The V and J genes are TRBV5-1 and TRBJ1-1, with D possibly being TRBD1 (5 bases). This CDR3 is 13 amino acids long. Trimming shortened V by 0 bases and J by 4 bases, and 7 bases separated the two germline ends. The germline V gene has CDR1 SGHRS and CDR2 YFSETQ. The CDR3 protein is CASSLAGTTEAFF. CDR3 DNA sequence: TGCGCCAGCAGCTTGGCGGGGACCACTGAAGCTTTCTTT.

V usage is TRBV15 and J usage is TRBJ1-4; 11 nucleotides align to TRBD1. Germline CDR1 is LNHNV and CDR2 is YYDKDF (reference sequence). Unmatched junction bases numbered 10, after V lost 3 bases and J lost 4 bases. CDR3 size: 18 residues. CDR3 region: CATSRSRDRGAGNEKLFF. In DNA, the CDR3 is TGTGCCACCAGCAGGAGCCGGGACAGGGGGGCCGGTAATGAAAAACTGTTTTTT.

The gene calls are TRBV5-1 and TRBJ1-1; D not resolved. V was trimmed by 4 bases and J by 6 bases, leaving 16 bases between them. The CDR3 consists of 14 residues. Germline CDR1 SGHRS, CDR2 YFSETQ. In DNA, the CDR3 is TGCGCCAGCAGCCGCGTCTCATCCGGGGCTGAAGCTTTCTTT. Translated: CASSRVSSGAEAFF.

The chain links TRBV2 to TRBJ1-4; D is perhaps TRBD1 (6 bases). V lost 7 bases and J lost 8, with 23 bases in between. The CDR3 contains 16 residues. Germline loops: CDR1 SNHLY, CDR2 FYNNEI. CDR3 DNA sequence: TGTGCCAGCACCACGGGCTGGGCCTCGAGGGGGGAAAAACTGTTTTTT. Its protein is CASTTGWASRGEKLFF. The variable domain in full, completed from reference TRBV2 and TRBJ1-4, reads EPEVTQTPSHQVTQMGQEVILRCVPISNHLYFYWYRQILGQKVEFLVSFYNNEISEKSEIFDDQFSVERPDGSNFTLKIRSTKLEDSAMYFCASTTGWASRGEKLFFGSGTQLSVL.

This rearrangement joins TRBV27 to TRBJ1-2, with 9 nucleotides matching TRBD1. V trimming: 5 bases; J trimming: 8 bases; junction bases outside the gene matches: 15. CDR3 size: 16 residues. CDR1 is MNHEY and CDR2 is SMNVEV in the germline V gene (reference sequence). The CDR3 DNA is TGTGCCAGCAGTCCCCCGGGACAGGGAAAATTAGGGGGCTACACCTTC. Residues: CASSPPGQGKLGGYTF.

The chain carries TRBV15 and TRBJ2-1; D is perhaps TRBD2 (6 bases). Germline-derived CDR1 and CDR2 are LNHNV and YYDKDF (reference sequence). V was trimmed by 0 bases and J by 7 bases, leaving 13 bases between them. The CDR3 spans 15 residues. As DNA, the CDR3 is TGTGCCACCAGCAGAGATTCAGGAGGGCCAAATGAGCAGTTCTTC. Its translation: CATSRDSGGPNEQFF.

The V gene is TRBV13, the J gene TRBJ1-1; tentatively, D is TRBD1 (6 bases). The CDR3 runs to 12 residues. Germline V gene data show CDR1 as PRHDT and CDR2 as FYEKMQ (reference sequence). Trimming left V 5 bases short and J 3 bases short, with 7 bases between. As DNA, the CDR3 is TGTGCCAGCAGCGAGGGGGACACTGAAGCTTTCTTT. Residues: CASSEGDTEAFF. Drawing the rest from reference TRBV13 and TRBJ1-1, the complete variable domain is AAGVIQSPRHLIKEKRETATLKCYPIPRHDTVYWYQQGPGQDPQFLISFYEKMQSDKGSIPDRFSAQQFSDYHSELNMSSLELGDSALYFCASSEGDTEAFFGQGTRLTVV.